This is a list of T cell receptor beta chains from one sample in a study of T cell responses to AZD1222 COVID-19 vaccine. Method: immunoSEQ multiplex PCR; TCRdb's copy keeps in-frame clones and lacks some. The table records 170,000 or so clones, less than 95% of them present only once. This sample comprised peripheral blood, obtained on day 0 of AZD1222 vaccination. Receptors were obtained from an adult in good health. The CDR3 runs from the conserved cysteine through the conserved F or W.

CDR3aa: CASSLGPGLETEAFF; v_gene: TRBV5-1; j_gene: TRBJ1-1
CDR3aa: CASSVASGYQETQYF; v_gene: TRBV9; j_gene: TRBJ2-5
CDR3aa: CSVEGRQGANTEAFF; v_gene: TRBV29-1; j_gene: TRBJ1-1
CDR3aa: CASSFGEPGELFF; v_gene: TRBV11-2; j_gene: TRBJ2-2
CDR3aa: CAISGMVTGPDTGELFF; v_gene: TRBV10-3; j_gene: TRBJ2-2
CDR3aa: CASSSMGVYGYTF; v_gene: TRBV19; j_gene: TRBJ1-2
CDR3aa: CASSLAGATNEKLFF; v_gene: TRBV7-8; j_gene: TRBJ1-4
CDR3aa: CASSLARSANTGELFF; v_gene: TRBV7-9; j_gene: TRBJ2-2
CDR3aa: CASSIGSGGDSYNEQFF; v_gene: TRBV19; j_gene: TRBJ2-1
CDR3aa: CATGQAGYEQYF; v_gene: TRBV10-3; j_gene: TRBJ2-7
CDR3aa: CASSPLGTRETQYF; v_gene: TRBV6-5; j_gene: TRBJ2-5
CDR3aa: CASSLTTGINSPLHF; v_gene: TRBV5-6; j_gene: TRBJ1-6
CDR3aa: CASSPLSGVPYGYTF; v_gene: TRBV2; j_gene: TRBJ1-2
CDR3aa: CASSGSGTSGGRGDTQYF; v_gene: TRBV7-2; j_gene: TRBJ2-3
CDR3aa: CASSQLTGFSYGYTF; v_gene: TRBV3-1/TRBV3-2; j_gene: TRBJ1-2
CDR3aa: CASSLGAENEQFF; v_gene: TRBV11-3; j_gene: TRBJ2-1
CDR3aa: CASSYGGPYNEQFF; v_gene: TRBV6-2/TRBV6-3; j_gene: TRBJ2-1
CDR3aa: CASSRGTTDTQYF; v_gene: TRBV7-9; j_gene: TRBJ2-3
CDR3aa: CSVNSVETQYF; v_gene: TRBV29-1; j_gene: TRBJ2-5
CDR3aa: CASSYLSGMTSYGYTF; v_gene: TRBV6-5; j_gene: TRBJ1-2
CDR3aa: CASRTGGTEAFF; v_gene: TRBV12-3/TRBV12-4; j_gene: TRBJ1-1
CDR3aa: CASSPKENTEAFF; v_gene: TRBV18; j_gene: TRBJ1-1
CDR3aa: CASSWGRNTEAFF; v_gene: TRBV7-2; j_gene: TRBJ1-1
CDR3aa: CATGGDSLF; v_gene: TRBV6-4; j_gene: TRBJ1-2
CDR3aa: CASSTAPTGELFF; v_gene: TRBV7-3; j_gene: TRBJ2-2
CDR3aa: CAWSGGSYNSPLHF; v_gene: TRBV30; j_gene: TRBJ1-6
CDR3aa: CASSVGVTPTGELFF; v_gene: TRBV9; j_gene: TRBJ2-2
CDR3aa: CASSLGDRVNTEAFF; v_gene: TRBV7-9; j_gene: TRBJ1-1
CDR3aa: CASSLDRNEQYF; v_gene: TRBV2; j_gene: TRBJ2-7
CDR3aa: CASRRWGEEEKLFF; v_gene: TRBV3-1/TRBV3-2; j_gene: TRBJ1-4
CDR3aa: CASSAGLPYEQYF; v_gene: TRBV11-2; j_gene: TRBJ2-7
CDR3aa: CASRPTGSSYNEQFF; v_gene: TRBV2; j_gene: TRBJ2-1
CDR3aa: CASSQARRNTGELFF; v_gene: TRBV4-3; j_gene: TRBJ2-2
CDR3aa: CASSEGLAEETQYF; v_gene: TRBV6-1; j_gene: TRBJ2-5
CDR3aa: CASSFMTGGELFF; v_gene: TRBV5-1; j_gene: TRBJ2-2
CDR3aa: CASSLDRFSGELFF; v_gene: TRBV19; j_gene: TRBJ2-2
CDR3aa: CATSDFSGDTQYF; v_gene: TRBV24-1; j_gene: TRBJ2-3
CDR3aa: CATRSGGNTGELFF; v_gene: TRBV10-3; j_gene: TRBJ2-2
CDR3aa: CASSLVRGGTSGNTIYF; v_gene: TRBV11-2; j_gene: TRBJ1-3
CDR3aa: CSVDDVGVAPVNEQFF; v_gene: TRBV29-1; j_gene: TRBJ2-1
CDR3aa: CASSKEGTGVANYGYTF; v_gene: TRBV4-1; j_gene: TRBJ1-2
CDR3aa: CASSLLRGAGEKLFF; v_gene: TRBV4-2; j_gene: TRBJ1-4